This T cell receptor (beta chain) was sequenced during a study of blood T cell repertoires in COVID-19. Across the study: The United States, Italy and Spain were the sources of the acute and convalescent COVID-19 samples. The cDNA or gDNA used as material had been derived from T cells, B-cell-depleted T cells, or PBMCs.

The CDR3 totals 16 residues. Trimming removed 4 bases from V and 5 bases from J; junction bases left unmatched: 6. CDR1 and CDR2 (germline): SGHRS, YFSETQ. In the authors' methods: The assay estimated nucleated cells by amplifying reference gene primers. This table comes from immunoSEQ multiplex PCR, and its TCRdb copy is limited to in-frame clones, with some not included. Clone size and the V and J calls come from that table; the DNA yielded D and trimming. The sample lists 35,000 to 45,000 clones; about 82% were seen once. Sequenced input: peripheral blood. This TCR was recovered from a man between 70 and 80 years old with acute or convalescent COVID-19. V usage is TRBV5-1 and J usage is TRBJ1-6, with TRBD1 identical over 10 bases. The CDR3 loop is CASSPRQGANNSPLHF. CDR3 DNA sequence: TGCGCCAGCAGCCCCAGACAGGGGGCGAATAATTCACCCCTCCACTTT.